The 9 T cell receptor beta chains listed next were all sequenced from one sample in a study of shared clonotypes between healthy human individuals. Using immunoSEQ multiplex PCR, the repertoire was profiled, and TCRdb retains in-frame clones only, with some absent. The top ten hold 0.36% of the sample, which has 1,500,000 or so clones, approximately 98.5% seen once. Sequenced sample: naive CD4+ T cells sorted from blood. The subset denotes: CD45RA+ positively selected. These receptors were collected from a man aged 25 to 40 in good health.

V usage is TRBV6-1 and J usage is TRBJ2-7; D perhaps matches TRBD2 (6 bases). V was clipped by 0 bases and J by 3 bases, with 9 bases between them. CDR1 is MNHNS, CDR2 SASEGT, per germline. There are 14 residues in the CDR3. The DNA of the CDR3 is TGTGCCAGCAGTGAAGCCGGGGGTGGCTACGAGCAGTACTTC. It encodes CASSEAGGGYEQYF.

Here the CDR3 DNA reads TGTGCCAGCAGCTTTCAGGGGGCCGGGGAGCTGTTTTTT. Its protein product is CASSFQGAGELFF. This chain links TRBV5-4 with TRBJ2-2, with TRBD1 matching over 7 bases. The CDR3 totals 13 residues. Germline CDR1 and CDR2: SGHNT and YYREEE (reference sequence). V gave up 2 bases and J gave up 6 bases; unmatched junction bases: 1.

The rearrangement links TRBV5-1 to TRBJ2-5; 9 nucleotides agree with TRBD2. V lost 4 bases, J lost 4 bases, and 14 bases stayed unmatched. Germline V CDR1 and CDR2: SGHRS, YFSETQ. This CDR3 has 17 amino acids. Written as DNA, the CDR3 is TGCGCCAGCAGCCCCTTAAATAGCGGGAGCACCCCAGAGACCCAGTACTTC. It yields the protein CASSPLNSGSTPETQYF.

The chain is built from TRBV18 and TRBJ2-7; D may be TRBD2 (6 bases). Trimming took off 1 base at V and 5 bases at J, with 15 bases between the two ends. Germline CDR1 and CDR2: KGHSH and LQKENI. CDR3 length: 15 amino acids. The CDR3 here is CASSPLGGISHEQYF. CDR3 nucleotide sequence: TGTGCCAGCTCACCACTCGGCGGGATTTCCCACGAGCAGTACTTC. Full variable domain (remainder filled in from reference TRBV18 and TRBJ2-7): NAGVMQNPRHLVRRRGQEARLRCSPMKGHSHVYWYRQLPEEGLKFMVYLQKENIIDESGMPKERFSAEFPKEGPSILRIQQVVRGDSAAYFCASSPLGGISHEQYFGPGTRLTVT.

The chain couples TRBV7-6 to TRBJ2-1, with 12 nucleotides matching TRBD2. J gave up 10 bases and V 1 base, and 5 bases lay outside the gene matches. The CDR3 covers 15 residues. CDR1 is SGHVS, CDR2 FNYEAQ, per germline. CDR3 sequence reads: CASSLGLAGVREQFF. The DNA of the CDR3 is TGTGCCAGCAGCTTAGGACTAGCGGGAGTAAGGGAGCAGTTCTTC.

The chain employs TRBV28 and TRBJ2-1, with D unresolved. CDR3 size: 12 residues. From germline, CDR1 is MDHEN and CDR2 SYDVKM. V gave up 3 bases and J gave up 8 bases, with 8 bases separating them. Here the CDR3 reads CASSLAEDEQFF. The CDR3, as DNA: TGTGCCAGCAGTTTGGCCGAAGATGAGCAGTTCTTC.

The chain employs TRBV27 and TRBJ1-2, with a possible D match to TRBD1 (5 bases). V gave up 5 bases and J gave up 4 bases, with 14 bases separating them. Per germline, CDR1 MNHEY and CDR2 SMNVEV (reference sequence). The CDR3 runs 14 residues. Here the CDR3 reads CASSKTDRFYGYTF. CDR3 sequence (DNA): TGTGCCAGCAGTAAAACCGACAGATTCTATGGCTACACCTTC.

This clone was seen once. Here the CDR3 DNA reads TGTGCCAGCAGTTCTGACCGCTACGAGCAGTACTTC. It yields the protein CASSSDRYEQYF. The genes are TRBV2 and TRBJ2-7; D uncertain. The germline CDR1 and CDR2 sequences are SNHLY and FYNNEI. The ends were cut back, 5 bases at V and 3 bases at J, with 8 bases in the middle. The CDR3 extends over 12 amino acids.

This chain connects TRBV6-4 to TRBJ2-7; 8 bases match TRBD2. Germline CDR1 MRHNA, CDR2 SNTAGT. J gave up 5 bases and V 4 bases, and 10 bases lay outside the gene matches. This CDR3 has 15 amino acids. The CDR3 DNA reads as TGTGCCAGCAGTGCAACCGGGACTAGTATGCACGAGCAGTACTTC. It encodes CASSATGTSMHEQYF.